Listed here is a single TCR beta chain. Its target is unknown. The germline CDR1 and CDR2 sequences are MNHEY and SMNVEV (reference sequence). The CDR3 consists of 15 residues. Unmatched junction bases numbered 7, after V lost 7 bases and J lost 1 base. This record belongs to a study of blood T cells in healthy people across ages. Study as a whole: When template switching was applied, about one barcoded beta molecule was captured per two T cells. Whole-study results and caveats: Long-lived donors exceeded aged donors in naive CD4+ cells and diversity. Samples with more naive T cells showed higher observed beta diversity.

Combining a sample-barcoded 5' primer with a J-beta primer mix, a second PCR ran for about 7 to 11 cycles. TCRdb used MiXCR to reprocess the 5' RACE reads, holding one entry per CDR3 protein. The table has fewer than 900,000 distinct CDR3 sequences, roughly 47% seen once; the top ten hold about 20%. This chain connects TRBV27 to TRBJ2-7, with 10 bases identical to TRBD1. This sequence was found in a woman aged 60-70 years in good health. Sequencing used blood. CDR3 bases: TGTGCCAGCAATAAAGGGACAGGGGTATCCTACGAGCAGTACTTC. As protein: CASNKGTGVSYEQYF.